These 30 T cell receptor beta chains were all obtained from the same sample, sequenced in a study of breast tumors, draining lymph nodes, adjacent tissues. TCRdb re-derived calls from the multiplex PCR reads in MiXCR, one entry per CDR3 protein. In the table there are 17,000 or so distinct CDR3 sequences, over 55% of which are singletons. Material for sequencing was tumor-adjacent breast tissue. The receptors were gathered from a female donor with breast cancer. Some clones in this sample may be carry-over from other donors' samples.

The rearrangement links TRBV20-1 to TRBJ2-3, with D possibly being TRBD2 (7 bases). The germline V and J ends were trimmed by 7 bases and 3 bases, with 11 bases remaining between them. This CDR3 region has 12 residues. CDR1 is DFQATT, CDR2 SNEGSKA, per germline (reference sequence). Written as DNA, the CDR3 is TGCAGTGGGGGGGGCCAGACAGATACGCAGTATTTT. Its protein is CSGGGQTDTQYF.

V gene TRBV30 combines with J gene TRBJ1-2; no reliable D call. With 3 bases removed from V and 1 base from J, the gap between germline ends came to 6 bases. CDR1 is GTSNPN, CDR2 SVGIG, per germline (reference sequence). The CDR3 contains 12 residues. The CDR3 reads CAWRKDNYGYTF. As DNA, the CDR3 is TGTGCCTGGAGGAAGGATAACTATGGCTACACCTTC.

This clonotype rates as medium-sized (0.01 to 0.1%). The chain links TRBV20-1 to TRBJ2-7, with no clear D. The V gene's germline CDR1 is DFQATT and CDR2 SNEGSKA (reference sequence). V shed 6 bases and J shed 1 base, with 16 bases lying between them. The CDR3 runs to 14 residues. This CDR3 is CSASSSQSSYEQYV. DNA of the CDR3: TGCAGTGCGAGTAGCTCACAGTCTTCCTACGAGCAGTACGTC.

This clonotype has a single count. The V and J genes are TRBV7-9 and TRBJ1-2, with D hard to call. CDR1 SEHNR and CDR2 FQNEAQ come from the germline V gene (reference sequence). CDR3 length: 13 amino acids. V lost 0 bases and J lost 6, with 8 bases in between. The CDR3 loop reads CASSLAGYNGYTF. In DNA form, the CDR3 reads TGTGCCAGCAGCTTAGCGGGGTACAATGGCTACACCTTC.

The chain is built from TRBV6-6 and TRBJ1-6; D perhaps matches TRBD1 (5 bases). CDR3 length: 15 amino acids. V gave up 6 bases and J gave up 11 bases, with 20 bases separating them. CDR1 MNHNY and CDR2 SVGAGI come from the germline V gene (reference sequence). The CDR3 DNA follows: TGTGCCAGCAGCGGAGCGGGGGGGAGTGGTCCACCCCTCCACTTT. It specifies CASSGAGGSGPPLHF.

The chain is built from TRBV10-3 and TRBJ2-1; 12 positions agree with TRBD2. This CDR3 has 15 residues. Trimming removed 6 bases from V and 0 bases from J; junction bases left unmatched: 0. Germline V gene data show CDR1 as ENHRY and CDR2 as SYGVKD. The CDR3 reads CAIRTSGSSYNEQFF. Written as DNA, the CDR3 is TGTGCCATCAGGACTAGCGGGAGCTCCTACAATGAGCAGTTCTTC.

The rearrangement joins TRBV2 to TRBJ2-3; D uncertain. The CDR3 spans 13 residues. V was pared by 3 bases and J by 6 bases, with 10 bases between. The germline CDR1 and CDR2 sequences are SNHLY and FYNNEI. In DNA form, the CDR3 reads TGTGCCAGCAGTGATGGGTGGAAGGATACGCAGTATTTT. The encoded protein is CASSDGWKDTQYF. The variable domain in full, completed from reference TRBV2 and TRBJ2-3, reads EPEVTQTPSHQVTQMGQEVILRCVPISNHLYFYWYRQILGQKVEFLVSFYNNEISEKSEIFDDQFSVERPDGSNFTLKIRSTKLEDSAMYFCASSDGWKDTQYFGPGTRLTVL.

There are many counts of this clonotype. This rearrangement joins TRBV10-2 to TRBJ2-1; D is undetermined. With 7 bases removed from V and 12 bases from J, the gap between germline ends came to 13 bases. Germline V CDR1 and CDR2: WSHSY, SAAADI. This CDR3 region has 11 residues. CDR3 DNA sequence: TGCGCCAGCAAATCCCAGCAAGCGCAGTTCTTC. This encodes CASKSQQAQFF.

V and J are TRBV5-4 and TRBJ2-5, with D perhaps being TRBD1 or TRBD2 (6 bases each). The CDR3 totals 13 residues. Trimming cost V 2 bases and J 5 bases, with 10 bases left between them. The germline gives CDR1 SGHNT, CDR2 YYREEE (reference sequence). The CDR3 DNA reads TGTGCCAGCAGCTTTGGGGGGCGGGAGACCCAGTACTTC. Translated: CASSFGGRETQYF. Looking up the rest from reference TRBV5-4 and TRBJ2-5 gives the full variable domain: ETGVTQSPTHLIKTRGQQVTLRCSSQSGHNTVSWYQQALGQGPQFIFQYYREEENGRGNFPPRFSGLQFPNYSSELNVNALELDDSALYLCASSFGGRETQYFGPGTRLLVL.

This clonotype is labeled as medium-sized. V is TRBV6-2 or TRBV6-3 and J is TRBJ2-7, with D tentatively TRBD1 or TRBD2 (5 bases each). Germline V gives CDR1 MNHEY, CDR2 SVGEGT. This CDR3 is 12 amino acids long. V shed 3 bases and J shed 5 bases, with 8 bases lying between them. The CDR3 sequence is CASSYLGDEQYF. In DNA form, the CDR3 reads TGTGCCAGCAGTTATTTGGGGGACGAGCAGTACTTC.

The DNA of the CDR3 is TGCGCCAGCTCTACTCAAGGGACAGTCTACGAGCAGTACTTC. As protein: CASSTQGTVYEQYF. The chain combines TRBV5-1 with TRBJ2-7; 7 positions match TRBD1. Germline V lookup: CDR1 SGHRS, CDR2 YFSETQ. CDR3 length: 14 residues. J gave up 3 bases and V 7 bases, and 10 bases lay outside the gene matches.

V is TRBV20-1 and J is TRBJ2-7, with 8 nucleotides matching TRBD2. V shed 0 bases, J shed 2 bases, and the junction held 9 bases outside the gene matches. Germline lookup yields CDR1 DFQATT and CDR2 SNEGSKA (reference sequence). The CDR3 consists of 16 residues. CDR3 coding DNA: TGCAGTGCTAGAGAATTAAAGACTAGCGCCGCCTACGAGCAGTACTTC. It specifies CSARELKTSAAYEQYF.

As DNA, the CDR3 is TGTGCCAGCAGTGAATCAGGGAGTAATGAAAAACTGTTTTTT. This translates into CASSESGSNEKLFF. The chain has TRBV2 and TRBJ1-4; D may be TRBD1 (5 bases). The germline V and J ends were trimmed by 2 bases and 4 bases, with 8 bases remaining between them. CDR1 and CDR2 from the germline V gene are SNHLY and FYNNEI. CDR3 length equals 14 residues.

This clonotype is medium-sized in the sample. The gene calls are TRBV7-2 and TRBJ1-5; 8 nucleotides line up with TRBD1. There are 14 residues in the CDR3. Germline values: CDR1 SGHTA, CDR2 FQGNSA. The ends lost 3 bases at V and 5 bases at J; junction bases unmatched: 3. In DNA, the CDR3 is TGTGCCAGCAGCTTCAAGACAGGGGATCAGCCCCAGCATTTT. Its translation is CASSFKTGDQPQHF.

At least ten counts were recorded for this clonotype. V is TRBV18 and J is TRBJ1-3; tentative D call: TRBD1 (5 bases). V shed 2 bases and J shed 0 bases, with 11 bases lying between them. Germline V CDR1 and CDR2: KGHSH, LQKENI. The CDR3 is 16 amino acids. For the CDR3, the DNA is TGTGCCAGCTCACCAAGACAGCCCCTCTCTGGAAACACCATATATTTT. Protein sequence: CASSPRQPLSGNTIYF.

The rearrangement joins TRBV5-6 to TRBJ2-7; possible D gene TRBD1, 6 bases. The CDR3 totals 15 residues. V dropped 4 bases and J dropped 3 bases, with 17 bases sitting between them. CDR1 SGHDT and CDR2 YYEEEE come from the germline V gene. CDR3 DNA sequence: TGTGCCAGCAGCGTTCCGCCGGGACAACACTACGAGCAGTACTTC. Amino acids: CASSVPPGQHYEQYF.

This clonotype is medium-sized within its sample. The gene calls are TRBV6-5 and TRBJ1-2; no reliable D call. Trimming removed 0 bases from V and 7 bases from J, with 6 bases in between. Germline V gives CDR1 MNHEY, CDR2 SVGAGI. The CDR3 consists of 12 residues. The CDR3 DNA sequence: TGTGCCAGCAGTTACTCGAATAGTGGCTACACCTTC. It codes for CASSYSNSGYTF.

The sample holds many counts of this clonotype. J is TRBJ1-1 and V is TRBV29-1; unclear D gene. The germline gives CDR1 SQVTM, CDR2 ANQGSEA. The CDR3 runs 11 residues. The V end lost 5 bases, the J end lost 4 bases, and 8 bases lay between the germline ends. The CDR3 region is CSVWESTEAFF. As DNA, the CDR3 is TGCAGCGTTTGGGAGAGCACTGAAGCTTTCTTT.

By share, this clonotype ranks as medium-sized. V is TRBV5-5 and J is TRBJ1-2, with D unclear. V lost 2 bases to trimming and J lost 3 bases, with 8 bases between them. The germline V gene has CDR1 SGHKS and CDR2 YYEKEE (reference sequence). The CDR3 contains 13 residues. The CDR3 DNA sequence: TGTGCCAGCAGCTTAAGGGAGGACTATGGCTACACCTTC. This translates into CASSLREDYGYTF.

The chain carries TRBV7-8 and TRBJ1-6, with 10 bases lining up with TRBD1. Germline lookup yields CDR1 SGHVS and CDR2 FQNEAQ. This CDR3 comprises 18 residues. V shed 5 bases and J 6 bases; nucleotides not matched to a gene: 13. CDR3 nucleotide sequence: TGTGCCAGCAGCCCAAAGAGTCGCGGACAGGGGGTTAATTCACCCCTCCACTTT. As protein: CASSPKSRGQGVNSPLHF. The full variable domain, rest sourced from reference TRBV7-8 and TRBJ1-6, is GAGVSQSPRYKVAKRGQDVALRCDPISGHVSLFWYQQALGQGPEFLTYFQNEAQLDKSGLPSDRFFAERPEGSVSTLKIQRTQQEDSAVYLCASSPKSRGQGVNSPLHFGNGTRLTVT.

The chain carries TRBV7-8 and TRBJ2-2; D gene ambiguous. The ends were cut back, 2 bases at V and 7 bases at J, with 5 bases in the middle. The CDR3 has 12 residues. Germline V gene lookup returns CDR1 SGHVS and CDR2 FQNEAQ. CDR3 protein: CASSLMGGELFF. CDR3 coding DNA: TGTGCCAGCAGCTTAATGGGCGGGGAGCTGTTTTTT.

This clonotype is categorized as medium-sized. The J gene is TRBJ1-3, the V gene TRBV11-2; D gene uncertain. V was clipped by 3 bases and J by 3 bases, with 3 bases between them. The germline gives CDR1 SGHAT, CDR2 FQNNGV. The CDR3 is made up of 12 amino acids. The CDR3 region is CASSFGGNTIYF. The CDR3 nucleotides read TGTGCCAGCAGCTTTGGTGGAAACACCATATATTTT.

Here the CDR3 DNA reads TGTGCCAGCAGCCACTACAGGGTCGTGAGGTACGAGCAGTACTTC. Residues: CASSHYRVVRYEQYF. The chain uses TRBV7-8 and TRBJ2-7; the D gene is possibly TRBD1 (6 bases). V was shortened by 5 bases and J by 4 bases, with 18 bases between the two germline ends. The CDR3 runs to 15 residues. Per the germline V gene, CDR1 is SGHVS and CDR2 is FQNEAQ. The full variable domain, its missing parts supplied by reference TRBV7-8 and TRBJ2-7, is GAGVSQSPRYKVAKRGQDVALRCDPISGHVSLFWYQQALGQGPEFLTYFQNEAQLDKSGLPSDRFFAERPEGSVSTLKIQRTQQEDSAVYLCASSHYRVVRYEQYFGPGTRLTVT.

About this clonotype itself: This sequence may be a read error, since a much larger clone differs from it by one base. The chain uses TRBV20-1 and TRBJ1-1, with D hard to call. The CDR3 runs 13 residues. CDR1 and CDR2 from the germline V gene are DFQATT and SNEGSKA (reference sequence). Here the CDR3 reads CSASRVLNIEAFF. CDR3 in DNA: TGCAGTGCTAGTCGGGTTTTGAACATTGAAGCTTTCTTT.

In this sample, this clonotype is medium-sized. The DNA of the CDR3 is TGCAGTGCTAGAGGTTATTTTGGGGACACCATATATTTT. This encodes CSARGYFGDTIYF. V usage is TRBV20-1 and J usage is TRBJ1-3; D unresolved. The germline gives CDR1 DFQATT, CDR2 SNEGSKA (reference sequence). The V end was cut by 1 base, the J end by 8 bases, with 12 bases between. The CDR3 is 13 residues long.

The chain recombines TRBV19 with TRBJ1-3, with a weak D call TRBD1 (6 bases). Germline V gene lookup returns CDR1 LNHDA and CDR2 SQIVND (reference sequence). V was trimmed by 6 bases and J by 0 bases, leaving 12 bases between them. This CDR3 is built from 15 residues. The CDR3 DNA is TGTGCCAGTAGCGCAGGGACAACCTCTGGAAACACCATATATTTT. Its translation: CASSAGTTSGNTIYF.

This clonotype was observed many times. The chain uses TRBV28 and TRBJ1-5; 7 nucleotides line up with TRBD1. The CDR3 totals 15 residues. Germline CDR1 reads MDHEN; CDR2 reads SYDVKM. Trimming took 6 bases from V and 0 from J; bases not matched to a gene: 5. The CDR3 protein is CASRPGTVSNQPQHF. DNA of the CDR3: TGTGCCAGCAGACCCGGGACAGTTAGCAATCAGCCCCAGCATTTT.

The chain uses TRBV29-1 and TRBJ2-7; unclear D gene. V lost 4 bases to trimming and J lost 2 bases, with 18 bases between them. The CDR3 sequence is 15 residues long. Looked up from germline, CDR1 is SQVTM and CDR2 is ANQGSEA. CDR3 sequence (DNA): TGCAGCGTTGGAATTGTTACGGATCTCCCCTACGAGCAGTACTTC. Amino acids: CSVGIVTDLPYEQYF.

The CDR3: CASGGNSYNEQFF. CDR3 nucleotides: TGTGCCAGTGGGGGAAACTCGTATAATGAGCAGTTCTTC. This chain connects TRBV12-3 or TRBV12-4 to TRBJ2-1; D possibly matches TRBD1 or TRBD2 (5 bases each). This CDR3 is 13 amino acids long. Trimming shortened V by 9 bases and J by 7 bases, and 16 bases separated the two germline ends.

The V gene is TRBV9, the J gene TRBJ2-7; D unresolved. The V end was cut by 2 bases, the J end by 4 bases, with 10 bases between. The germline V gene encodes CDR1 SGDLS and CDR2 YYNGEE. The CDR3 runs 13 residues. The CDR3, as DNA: TGTGCCAGCAGCGTCGATGACCAATACGAGCAGTACTTC. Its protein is CASSVDDQYEQYF.